This TCR beta chain was sequenced for a study of T-cell memory formation after mild COVID-19. This clonotype was found a few times. Its antigen remains unidentified. Whole-study results and caveats: CD8+ contracting clones occupied EMRA, while CD4+ ones occupied mainly CM and EM.

MiXCR was run by TCRdb on the 5' RACE reads, yielding one entry per CDR3 protein. This table holds about 190,000 distinct CDR3 sequences, about 22% found once. The CDR3 is 14 residues long. The germline V gene has CDR1 SNHLY and CDR2 FYNNEI. Between the trimmed V and J ends, which lost 4 bases and 0 bases, there was a span of 8 bases. The chain links TRBV2 to TRBJ2-3; D unresolved. The sequence was obtained from an adult woman who had mild COVID-19 (a few samples of this study predate the infection). Cell type and time point are not known. Material for sequencing was PBMCs or a T cell subset sorted from them (not recorded which). Written as DNA, the CDR3 is TGTGCCAGCAGTGGCCTCACTAGCACAGATACGCAGTATTTT. It translates to CASSGLTSTDTQYF. Combining the CDR3 with reference TRBV2 and TRBJ2-3 gives the whole variable domain EPEVTQTPSHQVTQMGQEVILRCVPISNHLYFYWYRQILGQKVEFLVSFYNNEISEKSEIFDDQFSVERPDGSNFTLKIRSTKLEDSAMYFCASSGLTSTDTQYFGPGTRLTVL.